This T cell receptor (beta chain) appears in the sequencing data of a study of T cells after yellow fever vaccination. Study results and caveats: Few clonotypes appeared in both CD4 and CD8 compartments.

As regards this clonotype: Its cognate antigen is unknown.

Trimming shortened V by 0 bases and J by 13 bases, and 10 bases separated the two germline ends. The CDR3 contains 13 residues. Germline V CDR1 and CDR2: MGHRA, YSYEKL. It was through 5'RACE template switching that TCR cDNA was made, with a universal primer site and UMIs added. From the 5' RACE reads, TCRdb called clonotypes with MiXCR, one entry per CDR3 protein. Of 300,000 or so distinct CDR3 sequences detected, 3.5% to 4.5% appear once; the ten largest clones hold about 24%. Specimen: PBMCs, collected 5 days after the yellow fever booster vaccination. The V gene is TRBV4-1, the J gene TRBJ2-6, with D hard to call. This clonotype was obtained from a man aged 18-30 years who received the YFV17D yellow fever vaccine. CDR3 coding DNA: TGCGCCAGCAGCCAAGAACCGCACCGGGTCCTGACTTTC. Protein sequence: CASSQEPHRVLTF.